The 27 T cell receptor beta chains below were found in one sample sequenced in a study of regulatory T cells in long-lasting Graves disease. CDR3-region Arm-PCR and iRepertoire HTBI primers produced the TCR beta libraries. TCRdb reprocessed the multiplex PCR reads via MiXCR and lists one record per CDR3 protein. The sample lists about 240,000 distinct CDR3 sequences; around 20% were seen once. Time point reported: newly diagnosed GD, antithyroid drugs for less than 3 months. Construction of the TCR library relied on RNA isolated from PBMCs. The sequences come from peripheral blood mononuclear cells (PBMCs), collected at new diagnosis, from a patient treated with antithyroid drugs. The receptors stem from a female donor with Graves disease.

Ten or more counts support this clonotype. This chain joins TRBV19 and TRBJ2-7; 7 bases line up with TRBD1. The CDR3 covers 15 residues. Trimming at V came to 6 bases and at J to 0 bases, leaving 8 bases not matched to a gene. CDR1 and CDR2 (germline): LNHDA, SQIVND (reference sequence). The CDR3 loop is CASSVRTGLSYEQYF. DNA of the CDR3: TGTGCCAGTAGCGTCCGGACAGGCCTCTCCTACGAGCAGTACTTC.

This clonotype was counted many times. This CDR3 reads CASSPYGLDDKNIQYF. The CDR3 DNA is TGTGCCAGCAGCCCCTATGGACTAGACGACAAAAACATTCAGTACTTC. The chain joins TRBV12-3 or TRBV12-4 to TRBJ2-4; TRBD2 matches at 7 bases. V shed 6 bases, J shed 3 bases, and the junction held 11 bases outside the gene matches. The CDR3 consists of 16 residues.

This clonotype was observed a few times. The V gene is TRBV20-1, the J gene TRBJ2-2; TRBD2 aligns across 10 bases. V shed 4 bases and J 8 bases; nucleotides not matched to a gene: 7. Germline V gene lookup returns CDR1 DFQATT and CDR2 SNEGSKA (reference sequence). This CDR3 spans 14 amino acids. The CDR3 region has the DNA TGCAGTGCTACCGGGGGACTAGCGCGGGGGGAGCTGTTTTTT. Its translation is CSATGGLARGELFF.

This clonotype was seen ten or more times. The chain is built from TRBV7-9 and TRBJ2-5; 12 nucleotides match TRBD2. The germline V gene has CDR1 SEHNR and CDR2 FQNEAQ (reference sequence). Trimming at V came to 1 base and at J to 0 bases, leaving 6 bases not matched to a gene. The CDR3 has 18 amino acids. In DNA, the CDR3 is TGTGCCAGCAGCTTAGAGCTACTAGCGGGAGGATACCAAGAGACCCAGTACTTC. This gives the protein CASSLELLAGGYQETQYF.

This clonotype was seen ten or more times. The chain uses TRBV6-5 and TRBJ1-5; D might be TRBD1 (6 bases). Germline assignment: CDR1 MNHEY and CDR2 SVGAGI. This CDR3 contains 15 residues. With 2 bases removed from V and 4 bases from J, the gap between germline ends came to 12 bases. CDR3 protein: CASSYPQGGNQPQHF. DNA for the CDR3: TGTGCCAGCAGTTACCCACAGGGTGGGAATCAGCCCCAGCATTTT.

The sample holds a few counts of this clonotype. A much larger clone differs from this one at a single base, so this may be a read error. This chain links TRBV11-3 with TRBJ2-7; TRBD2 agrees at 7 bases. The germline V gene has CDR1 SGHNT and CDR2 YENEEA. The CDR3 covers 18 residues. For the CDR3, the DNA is TGTGCCAGCAGCTTAATCTTCAACGGGGGGACTGGCGGGGACGAGCGGTACTTC. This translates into CASSLIFNGGTGGDERYF. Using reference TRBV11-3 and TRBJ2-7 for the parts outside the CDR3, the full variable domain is EAGVVQSPRYKIIEKKQPVAFWCNPISGHNTLYWYLQNLGQGPELLIRYENEEAVDDSQLPKDRFSAERLKGVDSTLKIQPAELGDSAVYLCASSLIFNGGTGGDERYFGPGTRLTVT.

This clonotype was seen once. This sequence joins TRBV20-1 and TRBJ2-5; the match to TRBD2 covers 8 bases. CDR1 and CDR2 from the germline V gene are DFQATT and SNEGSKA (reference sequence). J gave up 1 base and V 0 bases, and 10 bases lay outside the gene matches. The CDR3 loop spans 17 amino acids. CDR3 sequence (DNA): TGCAGTGCTAGAGATGCGGCCCCACTAGCGGCCCAAGAGACCCAGTACTTC. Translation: CSARDAAPLAAQETQYF.

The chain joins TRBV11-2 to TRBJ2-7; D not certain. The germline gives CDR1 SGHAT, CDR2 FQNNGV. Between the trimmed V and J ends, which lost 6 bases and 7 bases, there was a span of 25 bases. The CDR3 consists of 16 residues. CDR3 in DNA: TGTGCCAGCAGACGATTGAAGGACGGTGAATTTGGGGAGCAGTACTTC. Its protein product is CASRRLKDGEFGEQYF.

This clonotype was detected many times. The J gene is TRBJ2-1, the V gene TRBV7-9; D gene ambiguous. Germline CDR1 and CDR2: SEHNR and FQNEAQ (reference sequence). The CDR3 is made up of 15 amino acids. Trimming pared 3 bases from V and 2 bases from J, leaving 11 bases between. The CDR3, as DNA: TGTGCCAGCAGCTTCCCGAGAACAGCCTACAATGAGCAGTTCTTC. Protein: CASSFPRTAYNEQFF.

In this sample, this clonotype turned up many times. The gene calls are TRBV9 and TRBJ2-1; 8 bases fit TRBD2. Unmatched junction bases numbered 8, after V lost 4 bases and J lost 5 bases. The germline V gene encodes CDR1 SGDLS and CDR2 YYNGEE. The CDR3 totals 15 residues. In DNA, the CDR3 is TGTGCCAGCAGCCCCCTGGGCGGGGGGAACAATGAGCAGTTCTTC. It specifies CASSPLGGGNNEQFF.

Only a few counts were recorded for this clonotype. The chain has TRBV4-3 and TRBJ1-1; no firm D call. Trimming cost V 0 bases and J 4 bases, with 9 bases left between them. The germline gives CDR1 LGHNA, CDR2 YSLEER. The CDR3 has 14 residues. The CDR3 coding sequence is TGCGCCAGCAGCCAAGATCGAGTCGGCACTGAAGCTTTCTTT. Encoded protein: CASSQDRVGTEAFF.

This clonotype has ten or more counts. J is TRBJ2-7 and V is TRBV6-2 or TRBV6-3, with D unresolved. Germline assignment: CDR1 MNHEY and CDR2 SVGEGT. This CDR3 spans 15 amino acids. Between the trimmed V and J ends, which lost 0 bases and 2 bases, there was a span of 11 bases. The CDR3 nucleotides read TGTGCCAGCAGTTACTCGTGGCTGAATCCCTACGAGCAGTACTTC. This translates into CASSYSWLNPYEQYF.

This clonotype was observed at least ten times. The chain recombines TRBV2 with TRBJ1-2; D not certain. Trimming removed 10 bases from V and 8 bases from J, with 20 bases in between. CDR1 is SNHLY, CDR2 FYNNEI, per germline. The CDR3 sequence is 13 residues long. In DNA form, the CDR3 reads TGTGCCACCACCACCGTCGGGCGCGGGGGCTACACCTTC. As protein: CATTTVGRGGYTF. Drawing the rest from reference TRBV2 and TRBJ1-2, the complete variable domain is EPEVTQTPSHQVTQMGQEVILRCVPISNHLYFYWYRQILGQKVEFLVSFYNNEISEKSEIFDDQFSVERPDGSNFTLKIRSTKLEDSAMYFCATTTVGRGGYTFGSGTRLTVV.

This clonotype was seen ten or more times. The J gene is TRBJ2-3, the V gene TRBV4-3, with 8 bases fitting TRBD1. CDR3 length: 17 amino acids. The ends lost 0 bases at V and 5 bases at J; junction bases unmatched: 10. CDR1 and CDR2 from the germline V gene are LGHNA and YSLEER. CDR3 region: CASSQEVVGTGGDTQYF. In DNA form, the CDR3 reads TGCGCCAGCAGCCAAGAAGTGGTCGGGACAGGAGGAGATACGCAGTATTTT.

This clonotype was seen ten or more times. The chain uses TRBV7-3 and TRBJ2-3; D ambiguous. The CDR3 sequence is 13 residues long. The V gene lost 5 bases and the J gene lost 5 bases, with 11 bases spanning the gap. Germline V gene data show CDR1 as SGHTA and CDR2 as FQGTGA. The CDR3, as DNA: TGTGCCAGCAGCCCGTCGGTCCGAGATACGCAGTATTTT. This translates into CASSPSVRDTQYF.

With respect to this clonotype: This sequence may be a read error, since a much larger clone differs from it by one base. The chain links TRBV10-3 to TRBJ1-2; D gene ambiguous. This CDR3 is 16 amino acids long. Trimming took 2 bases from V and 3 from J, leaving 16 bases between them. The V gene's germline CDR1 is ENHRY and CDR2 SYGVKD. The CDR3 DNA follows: TGTGCCATCAGTGAGCCCTCCCGCGGGGAGTACTATGGCTACACCTTC. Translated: CAISEPSRGEYYGYTF.

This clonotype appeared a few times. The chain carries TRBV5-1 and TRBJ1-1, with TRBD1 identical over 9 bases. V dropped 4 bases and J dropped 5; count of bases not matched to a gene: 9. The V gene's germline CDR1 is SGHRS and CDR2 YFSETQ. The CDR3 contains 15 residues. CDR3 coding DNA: TGCGCCAGCAGCATCCGACAGGGGGTAGGGACTGAAGCTTTCTTT. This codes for CASSIRQGVGTEAFF. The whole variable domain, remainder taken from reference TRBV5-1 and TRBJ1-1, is KAGVTQTPRYLIKTRGQQVTLSCSPISGHRSVSWYQQTPGQGLQFLFEYFSETQRNKGNFPGRFSGRQFSNSRSEMNVSTLELGDSALYLCASSIRQGVGTEAFFGQGTRLTVV.

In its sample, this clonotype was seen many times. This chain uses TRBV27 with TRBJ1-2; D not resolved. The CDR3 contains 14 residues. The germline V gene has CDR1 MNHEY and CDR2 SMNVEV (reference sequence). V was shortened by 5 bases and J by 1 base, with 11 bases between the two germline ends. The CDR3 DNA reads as TGTGCCAGCAGTGCCTCTGGGCTTAACTATGGCTACACCTTC. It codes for CASSASGLNYGYTF.

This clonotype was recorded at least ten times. Here the CDR3 reads CASSLRAADTFGTDTQYF. DNA of the CDR3: TGTGCCAGCAGCTTGCGAGCGGCAGACACTTTCGGGACAGATACGCAGTATTTT. V usage is TRBV5-5 and J usage is TRBJ2-3, with a tentative D call TRBD2 (5 bases). Per germline, CDR1 SGHKS and CDR2 YYEKEE (reference sequence). The CDR3 contains 18 residues. Deletions cut 1 base from V and 3 bases from J, with 21 bases between.

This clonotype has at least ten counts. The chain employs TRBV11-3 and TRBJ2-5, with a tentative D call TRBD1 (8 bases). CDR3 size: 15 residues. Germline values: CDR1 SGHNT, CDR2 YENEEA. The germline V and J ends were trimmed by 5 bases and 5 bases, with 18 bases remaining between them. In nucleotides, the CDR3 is TGTGCCAGCAGCCTTCTCGGACAGGGAGGGGAGACCCAGTACTTC. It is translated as CASSLLGQGGETQYF.

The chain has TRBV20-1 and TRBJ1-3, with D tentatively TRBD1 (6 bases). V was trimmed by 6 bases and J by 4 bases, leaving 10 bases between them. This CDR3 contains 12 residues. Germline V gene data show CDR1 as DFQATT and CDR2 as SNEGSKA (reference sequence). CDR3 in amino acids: CSATGNGNTIYF. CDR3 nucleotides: TGCAGTGCCACAGGGAACGGAAACACCATATATTTT.

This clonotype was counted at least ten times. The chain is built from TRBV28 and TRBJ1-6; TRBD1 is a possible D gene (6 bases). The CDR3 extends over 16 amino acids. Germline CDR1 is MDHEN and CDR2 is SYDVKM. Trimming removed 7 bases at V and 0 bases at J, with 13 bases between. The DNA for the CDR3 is TGTGCCAGCACCGAGGGGGGGAGCTCCTATAATTCACCCCTCCACTTT. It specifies CASTEGGSSYNSPLHF.

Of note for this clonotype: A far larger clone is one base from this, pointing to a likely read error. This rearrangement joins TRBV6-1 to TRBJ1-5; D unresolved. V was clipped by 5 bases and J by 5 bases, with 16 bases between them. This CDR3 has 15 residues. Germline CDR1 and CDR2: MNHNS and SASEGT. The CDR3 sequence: CASSYEVCMDQPQHF. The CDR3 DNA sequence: TGTGCCAGCAGTTACGAGGTTTGTATGGATCAGCCCCAGCATTTT.

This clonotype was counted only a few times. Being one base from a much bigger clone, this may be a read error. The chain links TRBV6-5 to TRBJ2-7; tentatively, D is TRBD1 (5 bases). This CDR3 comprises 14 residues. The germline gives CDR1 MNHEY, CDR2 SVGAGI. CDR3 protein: CASSHSSGNYEQYF. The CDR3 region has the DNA TGTGCCAGCAGTCACTCGTCAGGGAACTACGAGCAGTACTTC.

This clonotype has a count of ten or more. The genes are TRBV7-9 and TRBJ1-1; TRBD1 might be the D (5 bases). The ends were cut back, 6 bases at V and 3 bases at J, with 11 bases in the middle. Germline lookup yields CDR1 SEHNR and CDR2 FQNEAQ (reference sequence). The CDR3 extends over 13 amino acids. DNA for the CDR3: TGTGCCAGCAGTCTTCAGGGTTACACTGAAGCTTTCTTT. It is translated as CASSLQGYTEAFF.

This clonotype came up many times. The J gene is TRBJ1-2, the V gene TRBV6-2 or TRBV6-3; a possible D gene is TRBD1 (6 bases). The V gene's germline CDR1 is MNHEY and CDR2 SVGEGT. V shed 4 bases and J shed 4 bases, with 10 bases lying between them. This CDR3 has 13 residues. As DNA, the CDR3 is TGTGCCAGCAGTTTCAGGGGCGGCTATGGCTACACCTTC. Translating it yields CASSFRGGYGYTF.

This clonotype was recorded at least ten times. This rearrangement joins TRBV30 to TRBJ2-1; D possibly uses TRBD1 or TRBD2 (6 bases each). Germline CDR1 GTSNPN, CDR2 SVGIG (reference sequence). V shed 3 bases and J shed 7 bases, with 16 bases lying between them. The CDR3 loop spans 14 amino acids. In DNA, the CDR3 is TGTGCCTGGAGACCGGACAGTCGGGGGAATGAGCAGTTCTTC. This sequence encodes CAWRPDSRGNEQFF.